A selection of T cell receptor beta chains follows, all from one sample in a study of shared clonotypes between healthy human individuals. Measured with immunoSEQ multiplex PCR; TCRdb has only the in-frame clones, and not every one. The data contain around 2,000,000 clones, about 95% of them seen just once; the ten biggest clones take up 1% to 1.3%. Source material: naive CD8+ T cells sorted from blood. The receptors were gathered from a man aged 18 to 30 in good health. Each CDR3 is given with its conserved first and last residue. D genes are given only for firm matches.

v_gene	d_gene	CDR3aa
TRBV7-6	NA	CASSLAWGDNEQFF
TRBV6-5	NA	CASSYSFSTGQFF
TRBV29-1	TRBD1	CSVVAGTGNTGELFF
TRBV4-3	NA	CASSQRAAGESATNEKLFF
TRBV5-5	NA	CASSFTGGLPEAFF
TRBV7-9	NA	CASSSANSYNEQFF
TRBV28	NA	CASSPSDSGNTIYF
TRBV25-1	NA	CASSAGPNTEAFF
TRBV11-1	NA	CASTKEGENTEAFF
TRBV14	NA	CGANYGYTF
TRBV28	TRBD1	CASSKDRQGDYGYTF
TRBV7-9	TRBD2	CASSLYRSGRMDEQFF
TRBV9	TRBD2	CASWDGDYLTGANVLTF